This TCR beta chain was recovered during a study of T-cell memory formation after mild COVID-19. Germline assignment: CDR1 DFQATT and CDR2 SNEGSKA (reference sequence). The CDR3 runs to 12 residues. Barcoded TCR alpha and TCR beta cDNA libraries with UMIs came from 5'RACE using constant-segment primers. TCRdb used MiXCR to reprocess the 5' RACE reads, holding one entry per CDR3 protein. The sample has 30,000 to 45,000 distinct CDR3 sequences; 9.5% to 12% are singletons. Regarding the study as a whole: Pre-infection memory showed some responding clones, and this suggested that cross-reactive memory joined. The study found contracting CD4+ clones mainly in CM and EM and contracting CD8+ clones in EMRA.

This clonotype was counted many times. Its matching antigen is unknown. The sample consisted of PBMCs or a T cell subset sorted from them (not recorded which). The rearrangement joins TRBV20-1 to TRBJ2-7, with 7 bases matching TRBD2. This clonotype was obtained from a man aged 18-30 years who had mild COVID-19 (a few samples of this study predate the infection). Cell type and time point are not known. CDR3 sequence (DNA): TGCAGAACGGGGGGTCTGTCCTACGAGCAGTACTTC. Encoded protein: CRTGGLSYEQYF.